What follows are 19 T cell receptor beta chains derived from one specimen sequenced in a study of OX40 agonist ivuxolimab in advanced cancers. Profiling relied on immunoSEQ multiplex PCR, and the TCRdb table lists in-frame clones only, not all of them. Of about 46,000 clones in the sample, roughly nine tenths were seen once. Source: CD4+ or CD8+ T cells sorted from blood, taken in a trial of the OX40 agonist ivuxolimab. These receptors were collected from an adult with an advanced solid tumor such as melanoma, head and neck, liver or kidney cancer.

On this clone: The same CDR3 can be traced to other DNA sequences in this sample. The chain combines TRBV7-9 with TRBJ2-1; D call uncertain. Germline-derived CDR1 and CDR2 are SEHNR and FQNEAQ (reference sequence). The CDR3 is 12 residues long. V shed 1 base and J shed 4 bases, with 2 bases lying between them. The CDR3 nucleotides read TGTGCCAGCAGCTTAGGGTACAATGAGCAGTTCTTC. The encoded protein is CASSLGYNEQFF.

The gene calls are TRBV28 and TRBJ2-3, with 9 bases matching TRBD2. The CDR3 length is 16 residues. Germline-derived CDR1 and CDR2 are MDHEN and SYDVKM. Losses at the gene ends were 5 bases for V and 3 bases for J; bases not matched to a gene: 9. The CDR3 DNA is TGTGCCAGCAGTACAAAGCGGGAGGAATCTACAGATACGCAGTATTTT. This translates into CASSTKREESTDTQYF.

This sequence joins TRBV27 and TRBJ1-5; D is unresolved. Between the trimmed V and J ends, which lost 5 bases and 1 base, there was a span of 9 bases. The CDR3 runs 14 residues. CDR1 is MNHEY and CDR2 is SMNVEV in the germline V gene (reference sequence). The CDR3: CASSPSVSNQPQHF. The CDR3 DNA reads as TGTGCCAGCAGTCCCAGTGTAAGCAATCAGCCCCAGCATTTT.

This clone was counted once. The J gene is TRBJ1-1, the V gene TRBV6-4; 9 nucleotides agree with TRBD1. Germline CDR1 and CDR2: MRHNA and SNTAGT. With V trimmed by 6 bases and J by 11 bases, 13 bases remained unmatched. This CDR3 is 14 amino acids long. CDR3 DNA sequence: TGTGCCAGCAGGAAGACGGGACAGGGAGGGGAGGCTTTCTTT. Its protein product is CASRKTGQGGEAFF.

This clone was counted a single time. The chain combines TRBV27 with TRBJ2-7; D remains ambiguous. The CDR3 runs to 14 residues. V lost 3 bases to trimming and J lost 0 bases, with 9 bases between them. Germline CDR1 reads MNHEY; CDR2 reads SMNVEV (reference sequence). The CDR3 bases are TGTGCCAGCAGTTTCGTCCCAAGCTCCTACGAGCAGTACTTC. Protein product: CASSFVPSSYEQYF.

This clone was seen a single time. V usage is TRBV23-1 and J usage is TRBJ2-2; 8 bases align to TRBD1. TRBV23-1 belongs to the ORF category, with a function that is uncertain. With 3 bases clipped from V and 3 bases from J, the junction kept 6 bases outside the gene matches. The CDR3 is 16 amino acids. The CDR3 nucleotides are TGCGCCAGCAGTCACCGTGACAGGGGATACACCGGGGAGCTGTTTTTT. As protein: CASSHRDRGYTGELFF.

V is TRBV5-4 and J is TRBJ2-1; a possible D gene is TRBD1 (5 bases). Germline CDR1 and CDR2: SGHNT and YYREEE (reference sequence). V was pared by 9 bases and J by 9 bases, with 13 bases between. The CDR3 is 11 residues long. The CDR3 DNA reads TGTGCCACCCAGGGAACTGTTGAGCAGTTCTTC. Protein sequence: CATQGTVEQFF.

The CDR3 sequence is CASSLISGGTYEQYF. The CDR3, as DNA: TGTGCCAGCAGCTTAATCTCGGGAGGTACCTACGAGCAGTACTTC. The chain combines TRBV7-3 with TRBJ2-7; the match to TRBD2 covers 7 bases. Germline assignment: CDR1 SGHTA and CDR2 FQGTGA. This CDR3 region has 15 residues. The trim removed 1 base at V and 2 bases at J, leaving 5 bases unmatched.

The chain employs TRBV7-9 and TRBJ2-3, with 7 bases identical to TRBD2. Per germline, CDR1 SEHNR and CDR2 FQNEAQ (reference sequence). V gave up 2 bases and J gave up 3 bases; unmatched junction bases: 14. The CDR3 covers 18 residues. In DNA, the CDR3 is TGTGCCAGCAGCTTACAACAGGTGGCGGGCGGGAGAACAGATACGCAGTATTTT. It yields the protein CASSLQQVAGGRTDTQYF.

In its sample, this clone was seen once. The rearrangement links TRBV7-9 to TRBJ2-3; unclear D gene. This CDR3 has 11 amino acids. Germline CDR1 is SEHNR and CDR2 is FQNEAQ (reference sequence). Deletions cut 3 bases from V and 4 bases from J, with 2 bases between. The CDR3 DNA sequence: TGTGCCAGCAGCTTTGCAGATACGCAGTATTTT. This sequence encodes CASSFADTQYF.

In its sample, this clone is large. This chain connects TRBV10-1 to TRBJ2-5; D tentatively reads TRBD1 or TRBD2 (5 bases each). The germline gives CDR1 WNHNN, CDR2 SYGVQD (reference sequence). This CDR3 has 15 amino acids. The V end lost 1 base, the J end lost 5 bases, and 14 bases lay between the germline ends. The CDR3 DNA follows: TGCGCCAGCAGTGAGTGGGGGTCGTCTGGGGAGACCCAGTACTTC. This sequence encodes CASSEWGSSGETQYF.

This rearrangement joins TRBV27 to TRBJ2-1, with D maybe TRBD1 (5 bases). This CDR3 region has 15 residues. V was clipped by 2 bases and J by 0 bases, with 8 bases between them. Germline V gives CDR1 MNHEY, CDR2 SMNVEV (reference sequence). CDR3 protein: CASSLRQGSYNEQFF. CDR3 DNA: TGTGCCAGCAGTTTAAGGCAGGGCTCCTACAATGAGCAGTTCTTC.

The V and J genes are TRBV28 and TRBJ1-4, with 7 bases aligning to TRBD1. The CDR3 totals 21 residues. V was clipped by 8 bases and J by 6 bases; unmatched bases: 30. Germline lookup yields CDR1 MDHEN and CDR2 SYDVKM. CDR3 sequence (DNA): TGTGCCAGCTCCCCCCTAGACGTGGACCGAGGGGGCTGGGATCGAGATGAAAAACTGTTTTTT. Its translation is CASSPLDVDRGGWDRDEKLFF.

The gene calls are TRBV10-3 and TRBJ2-2; possible D gene TRBD1, 5 bases. With 0 bases removed from V and 5 bases from J, the gap between germline ends came to 10 bases. Germline values: CDR1 ENHRY, CDR2 SYGVKD. This CDR3 spans 15 amino acids. The CDR3 DNA sequence: TGTGCCATCAGTGAGTCTACAGGTGCGACCGGGGAGCTGTTTTTT. Translated, it gives CAISESTGATGELFF.

The chain employs TRBV7-9 and TRBJ2-7, with D possibly TRBD1 on 6 matching bases. CDR1 and CDR2 (germline): SEHNR, FQNEAQ (reference sequence). There are 14 residues in the CDR3. The V end lost 4 bases, the J end lost 2 bases, and 12 bases lay between the germline ends. The CDR3 DNA reads as TGTGCCAGCAGCTCCAGCAGGACAGCCTACGAGCAGTACGTC. Protein sequence: CASSSSRTAYEQYV.

This clone was observed a few times. This sequence joins TRBV4-1 and TRBJ2-1; tentatively, D is TRBD2 (5 bases). Germline CDR1 and CDR2: MGHRA and YSYEKL. The CDR3 has 14 amino acids. V was pared by 0 bases and J by 9 bases, with 12 bases between. The CDR3 nucleotides are TGCGCCAGCAGCCAAGATGAGGGAGTGGGTGAGCAGTTCTTC. This sequence encodes CASSQDEGVGEQFF.

The V and J genes are TRBV19 and TRBJ2-1, with unresolved D. Between the trimmed V and J ends, which lost 3 bases and 4 bases, there was a span of 13 bases. Per the germline V gene, CDR1 is LNHDA and CDR2 is SQIVND (reference sequence). There are 15 residues in the CDR3. The CDR3 is CASSIVASPYNEQFF. CDR3 sequence (DNA): TGTGCCAGTAGTATTGTTGCTAGTCCTTACAATGAGCAGTTCTTC.

The chain uses TRBV11-2 and TRBJ2-3, with D possibly TRBD1 on 5 matching bases. Deletions cut 5 bases from V and 1 base from J, with 13 bases between. This CDR3 is 15 amino acids long. Germline V lookup: CDR1 SGHAT, CDR2 FQNNGV. The CDR3 sequence is CASSVWGYGTDTQYF. CDR3 DNA: TGTGCCAGCAGCGTCTGGGGCTATGGCACAGATACGCAGTATTTT.

The chain joins TRBV5-1 to TRBJ2-2; D uncertain. The germline gives CDR1 SGHRS, CDR2 YFSETQ. Trimming pared 3 bases from V and 11 bases from J, leaving 14 bases between. The CDR3 has 13 residues. The CDR3 is CASSSLPDRELFF. The CDR3 region has the DNA TGCGCCAGCAGCTCCCTCCCCGACCGAGAGCTGTTTTTT.